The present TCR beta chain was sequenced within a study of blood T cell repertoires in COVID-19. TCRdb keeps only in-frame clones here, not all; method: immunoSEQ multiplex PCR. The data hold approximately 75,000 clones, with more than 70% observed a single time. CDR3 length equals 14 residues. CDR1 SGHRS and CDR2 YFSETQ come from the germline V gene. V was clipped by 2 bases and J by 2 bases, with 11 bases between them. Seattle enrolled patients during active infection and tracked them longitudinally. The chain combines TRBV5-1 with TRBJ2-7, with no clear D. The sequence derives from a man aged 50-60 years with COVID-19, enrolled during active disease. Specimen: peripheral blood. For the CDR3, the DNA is TGCGCCAGCAGCTTTTTAGTGAATACCTACGAGCAGTACTTC. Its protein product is CASSFLVNTYEQYF.